One sample yielded the 30 T cell receptor beta chains listed below, sequenced in a study of graft-versus-host responses after intestinal transplantation. Their antigens are not known. Repertoires were generated with immunoSEQ multiplex PCR, while TCRdb's copy carries only in-frame clones and drops some. The sample includes about 85,000 clones, more than 85% seen only once; the top ten take about 8%. The sample consisted of unstimulated CD8+ T cells sorted from spleen or lymph node cells, taken before transplant. The source is a human donor who was the organ donor for an intestinal transplant.

The CDR3 DNA follows: TGTGCCAGCAGTGAAGCTCAAGTGCGGGGCTCCTACAATGAGCAGTTCTTC. As protein: CASSEAQVRGSYNEQFF. The J gene is TRBJ2-1, the V gene TRBV6-1; a weak D match, TRBD2 (6 bases). The germline CDR1 and CDR2 sequences are MNHNS and SASEGT. This CDR3 spans 17 amino acids. Trimming stripped 0 bases from V and 0 bases from J, with 12 bases between.

The chain recombines TRBV4-1 with TRBJ2-1, with TRBD2 identical over 7 bases. The CDR3 is 16 amino acids. Germline CDR1 is MGHRA and CDR2 is YSYEKL. The V segment lost 5 bases and the J segment 8 bases; nucleotides outside the gene matches: 15. CDR3 sequence reads: CASSIIPSGGAHEQFF. The CDR3, as DNA: TGCGCCAGCAGCATAATACCTAGCGGAGGTGCCCATGAGCAGTTCTTC.

This chain joins TRBV6-6 and TRBJ2-1, with 15 bases identical to TRBD2. The V and J ends lost 7 bases and 4 bases, in that order; junction bases with no gene match: 5. Per the germline V gene, CDR1 is MNHNY and CDR2 is SVGAGI (reference sequence). The CDR3 runs 16 residues. CDR3 protein: CASTKGLAGGYNEQFF. In DNA form, the CDR3 reads TGTGCCAGCACTAAGGGACTAGCGGGGGGATACAATGAGCAGTTCTTC.

The genes are TRBV30 and TRBJ2-7; 11 bases align to TRBD2. The V gene end was trimmed by 1 base and the J gene end by 0 bases; junction bases not matched to a gene: 11. This CDR3 has 18 amino acids. CDR1 is GTSNPN, CDR2 SVGIG, per germline (reference sequence). The CDR3 spells CAWSGPGLAVTNSYEQYF. The CDR3 DNA reads as TGTGCCTGGAGTGGGCCGGGACTAGCGGTTACCAACTCCTACGAGCAGTACTTC.

The chain recombines TRBV5-6 with TRBJ1-5; the D is unclear. CDR1 is SGHDT, CDR2 YYEEEE, per germline. The germline V and J ends were trimmed by 1 base and 6 bases, with 8 bases remaining between them. This CDR3 is built from 13 residues. The CDR3 region has the DNA TGTGCCAGCAGCTTGATCTGGTGTCAGCCCCAGCATTTT. Translating gives CASSLIWCQPQHF.

This chain connects TRBV5-4 to TRBJ2-5; 7 bases map to TRBD2. Germline V gene sequence: CDR1 SGHNT, CDR2 YYREEE (reference sequence). The CDR3 length is 13 residues. The trim removed 2 bases at V and 5 bases at J, leaving 3 bases unmatched. Written as DNA, the CDR3 is TGTGCCAGCAGCTTCGGGAGGACCGAGACCCAGTACTTC. Translating it yields CASSFGRTETQYF.

The chain carries TRBV6-1 and TRBJ2-1; 9 bases map to TRBD1. Germline CDR1 MNHNS, CDR2 SASEGT. The CDR3 extends over 14 amino acids. V gave up 5 bases and J gave up 7 bases; unmatched junction bases: 6. CDR3 sequence reads: CASSPDRGYNEQFF. Here the CDR3 DNA reads TGTGCCAGCAGTCCGGACAGGGGCTATAATGAGCAGTTCTTC.

This chain connects TRBV5-6 to TRBJ2-7, with 8 nucleotides matching TRBD2. The CDR3 is made up of 13 amino acids. After removal of 3 bases from V and 3 bases from J, the junction contained 2 bases not matched to a gene. The germline V gene has CDR1 SGHDT and CDR2 YYEEEE. CDR3 bases: TGTGCCAGCAGCTACGGGACTAGCTACGAGCAGTACTTC. Translation: CASSYGTSYEQYF.

The chain is built from TRBV27 and TRBJ2-7; 7 nucleotides agree with TRBD2. The CDR3 spans 14 residues. J gave up 0 bases and V 8 bases, and 7 bases lay outside the gene matches. CDR1 and CDR2 from the germline V gene are MNHEY and SMNVEV (reference sequence). CDR3 region: CASGRRGSSYEQYF. CDR3 nucleotide sequence: TGTGCCAGCGGGAGGCGGGGGAGCTCCTACGAGCAGTACTTC.

V usage is TRBV9 and J usage is TRBJ2-7; possible D gene TRBD2, 5 bases. Germline V gene lookup returns CDR1 SGDLS and CDR2 YYNGEE. Trimming took 0 bases from V and 3 from J, leaving 13 bases between them. The CDR3 consists of 15 residues. DNA of the CDR3: TGTGCCAGCAGCGTAGAGGAGACTAACTACTACGAGCAGTACTTC. Translated: CASSVEETNYYEQYF.

This rearrangement joins TRBV21-1 to TRBJ1-5. TRBV21-1 constitutes a pseudogene. The CDR3 loop spans 17 amino acids. The CDR3 DNA is TGTGCCAGCAGCAAAGAGTCGGGCAGCGATAGCAATCAGCCCCAGCATTTT. It is translated as CASSKESGSDSNQPQHF.

The chain links TRBV18 to TRBJ2-7; weak D call: TRBD2 (6 bases). V dropped 3 bases and J dropped 0 bases, with 6 bases sitting between them. This CDR3 is 13 amino acids long. Germline V CDR1 and CDR2: KGHSH, LQKENI. CDR3 sequence reads: CASSPGLSYEQYF. CDR3 nucleotide sequence: TGTGCCAGCTCACCGGGACTCTCCTACGAGCAGTACTTC. Full variable domain (remainder filled in from reference TRBV18 and TRBJ2-7): NAGVMQNPRHLVRRRGQEARLRCSPMKGHSHVYWYRQLPEEGLKFMVYLQKENIIDESGMPKERFSAEFPKEGPSILRIQQVVRGDSAAYFCASSPGLSYEQYFGPGTRLTVT.

The chain is built from TRBV27 and TRBJ1-2, with 7 nucleotides matching TRBD1. The CDR3 is made up of 13 amino acids. V shed 4 bases and J 3 bases; nucleotides not matched to a gene: 2. Germline V CDR1 and CDR2: MNHEY, SMNVEV (reference sequence). The CDR3 protein is CASSSGQYYGYTF. CDR3 in DNA: TGTGCCAGCAGTTCGGGACAGTACTATGGCTACACCTTC.

The CDR3 region is CASSGGQHYEQYF. The CDR3 DNA is TGTGCCAGCAGTGGGGGACAGCACTACGAGCAGTACTTC. The chain links TRBV28 to TRBJ2-7; TRBD1 agrees at 7 bases. The CDR3 extends over 13 amino acids. After removal of 5 bases from V and 3 bases from J, the junction contained 4 bases not matched to a gene. The V gene's germline CDR1 is MDHEN and CDR2 SYDVKM.

The chain carries TRBV11-2 and TRBJ1-2; D gene unclear. The germline V gene encodes CDR1 SGHAT and CDR2 FQNNGV. V lost 5 bases and J lost 0, with 13 bases in between. The length of the CDR3 is 15 residues. CDR3 sequence: CASSPTATSNYGYTF. The CDR3 DNA reads TGTGCCAGCAGCCCCACAGCAACCTCTAACTATGGCTACACCTTC.

The chain's CDR3 is CASSSVGSSTDTQYF. The CDR3 DNA reads as TGTGCCAGCAGCTCAGTCGGATCTAGCACAGATACGCAGTATTTT. The chain has TRBV7-9 and TRBJ2-3, with D hard to call. Trimming took 4 bases from V and 0 from J, leaving 11 bases between them. This CDR3 region has 15 residues. CDR1 SEHNR and CDR2 FQNEAQ come from the germline V gene (reference sequence). The full variable domain, completed using reference TRBV7-9 and TRBJ2-3, is DTGVSQNPRHKITKRGQNVTFRCDPISEHNRLYWYRQTLGQGPEFLTYFQNEAQLEKSRLLSDRFSAERPKGSFSTLEIQRTEQGDSAMYLCASSSVGSSTDTQYFGPGTRLTVL.

The V call is TRBV10-3, the J call TRBJ2-2, with D hard to call. CDR3 length: 15 amino acids. The germline V and J ends were trimmed by 3 bases and 4 bases, with 12 bases remaining between them. CDR1 ENHRY and CDR2 SYGVKD come from the germline V gene. Here the CDR3 DNA reads TGTGCCATCAGTGACGGCCCCGCGACCACCGGGGAGCTGTTTTTT. Translation gives CAISDGPATTGELFF.

This clone appeared a few times. V is TRBV7-9 and J is TRBJ1-4; TRBD1 matches at 8 bases. CDR3 length: 17 amino acids. V shed 2 bases and J 7 bases; nucleotides not matched to a gene: 12. Per germline, CDR1 SEHNR and CDR2 FQNEAQ (reference sequence). CDR3 loop: CASSLSILQGVSEKLFF. DNA for the CDR3: TGTGCCAGCAGCTTAAGCATCTTACAGGGGGTTAGTGAAAAACTGTTTTTT.

The DNA for the CDR3 is TGTGCCAGCAGCTGGCTAGCGGGGGAGGTCGGAGATACGCAGTATTTT. Residues: CASSWLAGEVGDTQYF. J is TRBJ2-3 and V is TRBV13, with TRBD2 matching over 10 bases. The CDR3 extends over 16 amino acids. CDR1 PRHDT and CDR2 FYEKMQ come from the germline V gene (reference sequence). With 4 bases clipped from V and 5 bases from J, the junction kept 9 bases outside the gene matches.

CDR3 nucleotide sequence: TGCGCCAGCAGCCCTTGGGCCCGGGCCGATGAGCAGTTCTTC. Translating it yields CASSPWARADEQFF. The chain couples TRBV4-1 to TRBJ2-1; no clear D gene. The CDR3 length is 14 residues. Germline CDR1 and CDR2: MGHRA and YSYEKL. Trimming removed 4 bases at V and 8 bases at J, with 15 bases between.

The chain combines TRBV9 with TRBJ1-2; no firm D call. Germline CDR1 SGDLS, CDR2 YYNGEE. Trimming shortened V by 4 bases and J by 8 bases, and 12 bases separated the two germline ends. The CDR3 has 12 amino acids. The CDR3 DNA is TGTGCCAGCAGCTACGACCCTTGGGGCTACACCTTC. Residues: CASSYDPWGYTF.

This clone was counted a single time. CDR3 DNA sequence: TGTGCCAGCAGCTTGAGGGGGGCCTACGAGCAGTACTTC. The encoded protein is CASSLRGAYEQYF. The chain has TRBV5-5 and TRBJ2-5; D is perhaps TRBD1 or TRBD2 (6 bases each). Judging by the DNA end, TRBJ2-7 fits better; the J call may be wrong. Germline-derived CDR1 and CDR2 are SGHKS and YYEKEE (reference sequence). The CDR3 contains 13 residues.

For this clone: Other nucleotide sequences in the sample specify the same CDR3. The chain joins TRBV27 to TRBJ1-1; TRBD1 aligns across 10 bases. V lost 6 bases, J lost 11 bases, and 9 bases stayed unmatched. The CDR3 length is 13 residues. Looked up from germline, CDR1 is MNHEY and CDR2 is SMNVEV (reference sequence). CDR3 amino acids: CASSVDRGRGAFF. CDR3 sequence (DNA): TGTGCCAGCAGCGTAGACAGGGGGCGGGGGGCTTTCTTT.

The V gene is TRBV6-1, the J gene TRBJ2-5; D is possibly TRBD1 or TRBD2 (5 bases each). This CDR3 region has 15 residues. V was shortened by 6 bases and J by 6 bases, with 20 bases between the two germline ends. Germline values: CDR1 MNHNS, CDR2 SASEGT. The CDR3 DNA reads TGTGCCAGCAGCGACCAGCGAGGGGCCGGTAAGACCCAGTACTTC. It encodes CASSDQRGAGKTQYF.

The rearrangement joins TRBV25-1 to TRBJ1-1; the D is unclear. This CDR3 spans 14 amino acids. V lost 4 bases and J lost 1, with 10 bases in between. Germline assignment: CDR1 MGHDK and CDR2 SYGVNS. For the CDR3, the DNA is TGTGCCAGCAGTGGCCCAGGACGGAACACTGAAGCTTTCTTT. This translates into CASSGPGRNTEAFF.

The gene calls are TRBV7-8 and TRBJ2-5; D unclear. The DNA end lines up better with TRBJ2-7; the J call may be wrong. From germline, CDR1 is SGHVS and CDR2 FQNEAQ. There are 14 residues in the CDR3. The CDR3 sequence is CASSLKGSSYEQYF. The CDR3 nucleotides are TGTGCCAGCAGCCTGAAGGGAAGCTCCTACGAGCAGTACTTC.

A note on this clone: This specimen includes other DNA sequences encoding the same CDR3. CDR3 DNA: TGTGCCAGCAGCATCGGGACAGGGGCGTTCGGCTACACCTTC. It yields the protein CASSIGTGAFGYTF. The rearrangement joins TRBV13 to TRBJ1-2, with 10 bases matching TRBD1. Germline V CDR1 and CDR2: PRHDT, FYEKMQ (reference sequence). The CDR3 runs to 14 residues. V shed 5 bases and J 8 bases; nucleotides not matched to a gene: 8.

The genes are TRBV6-5 and TRBJ1-5; D not certain. The V and J ends lost 6 bases and 4 bases respectively, with 10 bases between them. The CDR3 is 13 amino acids. Germline CDR1 is MNHEY and CDR2 is SVGAGI. The CDR3, as DNA: TGTGCCAGCAGAATCAGATGGAATCAGCCCCAGCATTTT. Its protein product is CASRIRWNQPQHF.

J is TRBJ2-7 and V is TRBV6-6, with TRBD2 identical over 7 bases. CDR3 length: 13 residues. The germline CDR1 and CDR2 sequences are MNHNY and SVGAGI (reference sequence). Losses at the gene ends were 11 bases for V and 0 bases for J; bases not matched to a gene: 7. CDR3: CASRDYDSYEQYF. CDR3 bases: TGTGCCTCCCGGGACTATGACTCCTACGAGCAGTACTTC.

The V call is TRBV7-3, the J call TRBJ1-1, with D unresolved. V dropped 0 bases and J dropped 4 bases, with 9 bases sitting between them. Germline V gives CDR1 SGHTA, CDR2 FQGTGA. The CDR3 contains 14 residues. CDR3 in DNA: TGTGCCAGCAGCTTAACTGCAGGAGGCACTGAAGCTTTCTTT. It yields the protein CASSLTAGGTEAFF.